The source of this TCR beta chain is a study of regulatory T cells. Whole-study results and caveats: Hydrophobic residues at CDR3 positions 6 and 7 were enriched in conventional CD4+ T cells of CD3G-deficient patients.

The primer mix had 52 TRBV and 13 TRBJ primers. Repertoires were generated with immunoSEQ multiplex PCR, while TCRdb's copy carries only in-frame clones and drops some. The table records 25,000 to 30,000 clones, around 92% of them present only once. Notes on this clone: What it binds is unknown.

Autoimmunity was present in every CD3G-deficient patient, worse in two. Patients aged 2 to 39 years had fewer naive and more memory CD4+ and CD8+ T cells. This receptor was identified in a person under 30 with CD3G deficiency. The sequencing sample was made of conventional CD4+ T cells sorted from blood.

Here the CDR3 DNA reads TGTGCCAGCTCACCATTAGCGGGGGCCTACAATGAGCAGTTCTTC. Translating it yields CASSPLAGAYNEQFF. J is TRBJ2-1 and V is TRBV18, with 9 positions matching TRBD2. This CDR3 is 15 amino acids long. The V gene's germline CDR1 is KGHSH and CDR2 LQKENI. V was clipped by 2 bases and J by 2 bases; unmatched bases: 1.